Listed below are T cell receptor beta chains from one sample, sequenced in a study of Graves' ophthalmopathy and Graves' hyperthyroidism. A single record per CDR3 protein comes from TCRdb applying MiXCR to the multiplex PCR reads. The sample lists 400,000 or so distinct CDR3 sequences, approximately 17% seen once, with approximately 2.4% in the top ten. Sequences were obtained from peripheral blood. These TCRs come from an adult woman with stable Graves' hyperthyroidism. Each CDR3 is given with its conserved first and last residue. D genes are given only for firm matches. Clone size is stated in some rows and not others, as once, few, many or a class when expanded.

TRBV6-1	many	.	TRBJ1-1	CASRRPGTANTEAFF	TGTGCCAGCAGGCGACCCGGGACGGCGAACACTGAAGCTTTCTTT
TRBV24-1	.	.	TRBJ1-5	CATSRGFQPQHF	TGTGCCACCAGCCGCGGGTTCCAGCCCCAGCATTTT
TRBV10-3	.	TRBD1	TRBJ1-6	CAISVGQGANSPLHF	TGTGCCATCAGTGTGGGACAGGGCGCTAATTCACCCCTCCACTTT
TRBV7-9	.	.	TRBJ2-6	CARAPSGANVLTF	TGTGCCAGAGCCCCTTCTGGGGCCAACGTCCTGACTTTC
TRBV30	many	.	TRBJ1-5	CAWSADFSQPQHF	TGTGCCTGGAGTGCCGACTTTAGTCAGCCCCAGCATTTT
TRBV29-1	many	.	TRBJ2-5	CSVEYGEETQYF	TGCAGCGTTGAATACGGAGAAGAGACCCAGTACTTC
TRBV28	many	TRBD1	TRBJ2-4	CASSSNSRQGRAKNIQYF	TGTGCCAGCAGTTCGAACTCGAGACAGGGACGAGCCAAAAACATTCAGTACTTC
TRBV28	.	TRBD2	TRBJ2-7	CASSNSGRLEQYF	TGTGCCAGCAGTAATAGCGGGAGGCTCGAGCAGTACTTC
TRBV6-5	.	.	TRBJ1-2	CASSYSQGVMGGYTF	TGTGCCAGCAGTTACTCCCAAGGGGTTATGGGAGGCTACACCTTC
TRBV6-5	many	.	TRBJ1-1	CASTQGGSLWTEAFF	TGTGCCAGCACACAAGGGGGGTCCCTGTGGACTGAAGCTTTCTTT
TRBV6-5	many	TRBD1	TRBJ1-5	CASSQSGTGNQPQHF	TGTGCCAGCAGCCAGAGTGGGACAGGGAATCAGCCCCAGCATTTT
TRBV2	.	.	TRBJ1-2	CASRGIAGYTF	TGTGCCAGCAGGGGGATTGCCGGCTACACCTTC
TRBV7-2	.	TRBD1	TRBJ1-6	CASSLSGGRGTHSPLHF	TGTGCCAGCAGCTTATCGGGGGGCAGGGGGACACATTCACCCCTCCACTTT
TRBV11-3	many	.	TRBJ1-1	CASSLTMNTEAFF	TGTGCCAGCAGCTTAACAATGAACACTGAAGCTTTCTTT
TRBV12-3/TRBV12-4	many	TRBD1	TRBJ1-6	CASSFFLRDRKWNSPLHF	TGTGCCAGCAGTTTTTTCCTTAGGGACAGAAAATGGAATTCACCCCTCCACTTT
TRBV12-3/TRBV12-4	many	.	TRBJ1-1	CASRPDRSSEAFF	TGTGCCAGCAGACCCGACAGATCAAGTGAAGCTTTCTTT
TRBV5-6	many	.	TRBJ1-5	CASSLSGEGFGNQPQHF	TGTGCCAGCAGCTTGTCGGGGGAAGGATTTGGCAATCAGCCCCAGCATTTT
TRBV12-3/TRBV12-4	few	.	TRBJ2-3	CASSLGGSGATDTQYF	TGTGCCAGCAGTTTGGGCGGATCGGGGGCCACAGATACGCAGTATTTT
TRBV15	many	TRBD2	TRBJ2-2	CATSRDGRGDTGELFF	TGTGCCACCAGCAGAGATGGGCGGGGGGACACCGGGGAGCTGTTTTTT
TRBV2	many	TRBD1	TRBJ2-5	CASSDERGRGETQYF	TGTGCCAGCAGTGACGAAAGGGGGCGAGGAGAGACCCAGTACTTC
TRBV5-1	many	TRBD2	TRBJ2-7	CASSATPGLAIEQYF	TGCGCCAGCAGCGCCACTCCGGGACTAGCTATCGAGCAGTACTTC
TRBV12-3/TRBV12-4	.	.	TRBJ2-1	CASSSTNSYNEQFF	TGTGCCAGCAGTTCCACAAACTCCTACAATGAGCAGTTCTTC
TRBV28	many	.	TRBJ2-7	CASSLSRGNEQYF	TGTGCCAGCAGTTTAAGTCGGGGGAACGAGCAGTACTTC
TRBV28	many	TRBD2	TRBJ2-7	CANSPIGTSGSWTSYEQYF	TGTGCCAACAGCCCAATTGGGACTAGCGGGAGTTGGACATCCTACGAGCAGTACTTC
TRBV20-1	.	.	TRBJ1-5	CSASISPAANQPQHF	TGCAGTGCTAGTATTTCCCCGGCCGCCAATCAGCCCCAGCATTTT
TRBV30	many	.	TRBJ2-7	CAWGTLTYEQYF	TGTGCCTGGGGGACACTTACCTACGAGCAGTACTTC
TRBV20-1	few	.	TRBJ1-5	CSAAGLLTNQPQHF	TGCAGTGCTGCGGGACTCCTGACCAATCAGCCCCAGCATTTT
TRBV29-1	many	.	TRBJ2-7	CSVYSSGADYEQYF	TGCAGCGTTTATTCCTCGGGGGCGGACTACGAGCAGTACTTC
TRBV28	many	.	TRBJ2-2	CASSLKTMGTGELFF	TGTGCCAGCAGTTTAAAAACTATGGGAACCGGGGAGCTGTTTTTT
TRBV6-1	many	.	TRBJ1-5	CASSDGWGNQPQHF	TGTGCCAGCAGTGACGGTTGGGGAAATCAGCCCCAGCATTTT
TRBV27	many	TRBD1	TRBJ1-2	CASSLYGTGANYGYTF	TGTGCCAGCAGTTTATACGGGACAGGTGCTAACTATGGCTACACCTTC
TRBV9	many	.	TRBJ1-5	CASSVGPTGPTPQHF	TGTGCCAGCAGCGTGGGCCCGACAGGCCCTACGCCCCAGCATTTT